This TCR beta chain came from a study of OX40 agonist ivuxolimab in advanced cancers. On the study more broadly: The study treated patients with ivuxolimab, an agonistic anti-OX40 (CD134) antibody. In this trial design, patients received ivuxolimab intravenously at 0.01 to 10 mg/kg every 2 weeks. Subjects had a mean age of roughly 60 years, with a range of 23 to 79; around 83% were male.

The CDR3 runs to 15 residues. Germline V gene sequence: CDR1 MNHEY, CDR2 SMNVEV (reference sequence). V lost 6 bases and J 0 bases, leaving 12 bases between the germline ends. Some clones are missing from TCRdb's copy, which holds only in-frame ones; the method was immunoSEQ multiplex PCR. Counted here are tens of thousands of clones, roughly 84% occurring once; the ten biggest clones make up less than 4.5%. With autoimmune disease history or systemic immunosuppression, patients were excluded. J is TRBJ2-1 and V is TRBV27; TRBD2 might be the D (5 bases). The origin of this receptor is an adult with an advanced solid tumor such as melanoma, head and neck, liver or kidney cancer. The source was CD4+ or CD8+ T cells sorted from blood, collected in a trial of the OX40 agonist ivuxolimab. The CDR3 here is CASSLDGSSYNEQFF. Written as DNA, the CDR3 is TGTGCCAGCAGCCTGGATGGGAGCTCCTACAATGAGCAGTTCTTC.